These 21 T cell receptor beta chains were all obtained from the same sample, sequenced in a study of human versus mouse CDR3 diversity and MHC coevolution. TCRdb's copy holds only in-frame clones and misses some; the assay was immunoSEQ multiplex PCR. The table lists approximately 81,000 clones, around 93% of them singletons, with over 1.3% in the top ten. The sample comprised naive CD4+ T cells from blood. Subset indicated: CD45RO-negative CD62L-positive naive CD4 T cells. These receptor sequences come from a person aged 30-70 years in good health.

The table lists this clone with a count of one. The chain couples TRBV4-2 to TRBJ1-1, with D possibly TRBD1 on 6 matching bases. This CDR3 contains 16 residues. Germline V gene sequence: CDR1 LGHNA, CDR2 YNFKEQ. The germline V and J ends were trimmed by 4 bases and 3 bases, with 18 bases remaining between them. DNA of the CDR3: TGTGCCAGCAGCCCTGACCGACAGGCGATCGACACTGAAGCTTTCTTT. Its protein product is CASSPDRQAIDTEAFF.

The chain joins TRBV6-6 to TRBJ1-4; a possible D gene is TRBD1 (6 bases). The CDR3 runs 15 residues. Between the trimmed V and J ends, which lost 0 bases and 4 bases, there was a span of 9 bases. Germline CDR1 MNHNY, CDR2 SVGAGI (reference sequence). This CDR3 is CASSYSRGGNEKLFF. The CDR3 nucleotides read TGTGCCAGCAGTTACTCGCGAGGGGGTAATGAAAAACTGTTTTTT.

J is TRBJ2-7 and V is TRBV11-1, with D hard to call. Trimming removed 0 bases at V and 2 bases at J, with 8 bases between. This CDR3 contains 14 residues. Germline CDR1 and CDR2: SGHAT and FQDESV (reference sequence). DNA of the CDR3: TGTGCCAGCAGCTTAGCGGCTACAGCCTACGAGCAGTACTTC. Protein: CASSLAATAYEQYF.

CDR3: CARSRDTHNSPLHF. CDR3 nucleotide sequence: TGTGCCAGAAGCCGGGACACTCATAATTCACCCCTCCACTTT. This rearrangement joins TRBV5-3 to TRBJ1-6; D might be TRBD1 (6 bases). TRBV5-3 is an ORF, with its function uncertain. Trimming removed 4 bases from V and 5 bases from J, with 10 bases in between. CDR3 length equals 14 residues.

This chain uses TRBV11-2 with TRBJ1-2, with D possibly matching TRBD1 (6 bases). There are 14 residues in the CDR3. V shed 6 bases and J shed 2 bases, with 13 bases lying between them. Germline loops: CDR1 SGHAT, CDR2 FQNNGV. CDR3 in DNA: TGTGCCAGCAGGGGGTTGGGACAAAACTATGGCTACACCTTC. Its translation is CASRGLGQNYGYTF.

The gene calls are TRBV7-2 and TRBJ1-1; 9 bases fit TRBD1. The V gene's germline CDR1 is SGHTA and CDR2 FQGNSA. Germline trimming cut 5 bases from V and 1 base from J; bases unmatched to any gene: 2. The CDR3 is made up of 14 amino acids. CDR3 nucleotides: TGTGCCAGCAGCCGGGACAGGGAGAACACTGAAGCTTTCTTT. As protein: CASSRDRENTEAFF.

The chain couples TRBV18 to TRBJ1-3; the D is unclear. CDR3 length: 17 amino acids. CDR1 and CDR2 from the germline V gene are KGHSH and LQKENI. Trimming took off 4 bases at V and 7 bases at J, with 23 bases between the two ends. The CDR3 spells CASSLLNPGGLDNTIYF. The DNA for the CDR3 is TGTGCCAGCTCACTACTTAATCCGGGAGGTTTGGACAACACCATATATTTT.

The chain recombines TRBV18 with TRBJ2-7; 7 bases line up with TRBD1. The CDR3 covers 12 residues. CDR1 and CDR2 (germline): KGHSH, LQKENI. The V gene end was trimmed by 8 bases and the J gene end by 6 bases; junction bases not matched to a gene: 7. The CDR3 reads CASTAQGTEQYF. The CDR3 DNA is TGTGCCAGCACCGCACAGGGGACCGAGCAGTACTTC.

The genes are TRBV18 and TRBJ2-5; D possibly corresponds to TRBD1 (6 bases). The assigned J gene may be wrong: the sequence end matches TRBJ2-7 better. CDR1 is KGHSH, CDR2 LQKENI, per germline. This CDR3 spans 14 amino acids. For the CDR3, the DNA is TGTGCCAGCTCACCCACCGGGACACCTTACGAGCAGTACTTC. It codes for CASSPTGTPYEQYF.

CDR3 bases: TGTGCCAGCAGTTTATATGGGCCCAGCTCCTACGAGCAGTACTTC. It specifies CASSLYGPSSYEQYF. The chain joins TRBV27 to TRBJ2-7; D is ambiguous. V was trimmed by 1 base and J by 0 bases, leaving 10 bases between them. Germline CDR1 and CDR2: MNHEY and SMNVEV (reference sequence). The CDR3 is 15 amino acids.

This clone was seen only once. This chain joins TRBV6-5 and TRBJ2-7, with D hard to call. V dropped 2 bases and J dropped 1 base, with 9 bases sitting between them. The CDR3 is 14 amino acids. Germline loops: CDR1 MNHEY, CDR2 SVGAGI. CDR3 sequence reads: CASSYTASSYEQYF. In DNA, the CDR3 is TGTGCCAGCAGTTACACAGCTTCTTCCTACGAGCAGTACTTC.

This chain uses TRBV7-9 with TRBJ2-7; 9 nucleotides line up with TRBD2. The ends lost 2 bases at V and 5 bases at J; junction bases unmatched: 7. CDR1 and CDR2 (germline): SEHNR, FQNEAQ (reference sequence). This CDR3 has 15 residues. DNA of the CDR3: TGTGCCAGCAGCTTAAAGGGACTAGCTGGCAACGAGCAGTACTTC. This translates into CASSLKGLAGNEQYF.

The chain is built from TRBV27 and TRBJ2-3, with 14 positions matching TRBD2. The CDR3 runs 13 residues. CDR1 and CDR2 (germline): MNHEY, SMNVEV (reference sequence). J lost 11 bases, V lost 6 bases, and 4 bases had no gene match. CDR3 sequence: CASRWTSGRMQYF. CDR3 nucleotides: TGTGCCAGCAGGTGGACTAGCGGGAGGATGCAGTATTTT.

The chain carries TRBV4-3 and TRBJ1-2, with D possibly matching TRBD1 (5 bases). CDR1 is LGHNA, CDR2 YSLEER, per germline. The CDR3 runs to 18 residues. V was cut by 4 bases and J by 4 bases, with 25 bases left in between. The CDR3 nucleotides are TGCGCCAGCAGCCGACAGCTCCCGCTTTCGGGTGAAGGCTATGGCTACACCTTC. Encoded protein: CASSRQLPLSGEGYGYTF.

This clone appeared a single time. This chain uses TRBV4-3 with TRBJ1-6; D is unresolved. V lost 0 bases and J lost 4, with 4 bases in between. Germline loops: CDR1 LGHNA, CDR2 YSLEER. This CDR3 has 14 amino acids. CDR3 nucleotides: TGCGCCAGCAGCCAAGAATCGTATAATTCACCCCTCCACTTT. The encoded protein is CASSQESYNSPLHF.

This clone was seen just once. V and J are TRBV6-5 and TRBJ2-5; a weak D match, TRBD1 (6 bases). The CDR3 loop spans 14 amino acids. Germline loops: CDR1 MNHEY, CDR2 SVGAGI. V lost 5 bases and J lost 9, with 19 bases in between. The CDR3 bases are TGTGCCAGCAGTACTTACAGGATTCCAGGGGCCCAGTACTTC. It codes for CASSTYRIPGAQYF.

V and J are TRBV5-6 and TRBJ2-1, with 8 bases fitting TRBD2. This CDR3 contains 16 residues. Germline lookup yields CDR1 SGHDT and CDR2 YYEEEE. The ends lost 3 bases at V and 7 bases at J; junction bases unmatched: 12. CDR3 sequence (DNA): TGTGCCAGCAGCTCCAAGGGGCGGGAGGTAAGGAATGAGCAGTTCTTC. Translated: CASSSKGREVRNEQFF.

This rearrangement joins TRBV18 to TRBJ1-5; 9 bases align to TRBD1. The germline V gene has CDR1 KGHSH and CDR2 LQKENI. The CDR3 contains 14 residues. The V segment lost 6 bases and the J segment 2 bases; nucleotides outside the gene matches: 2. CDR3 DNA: TGTGCCAGCTCCACAGGGGGCGGCAATCAGCCCCAGCATTTT. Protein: CASSTGGGNQPQHF. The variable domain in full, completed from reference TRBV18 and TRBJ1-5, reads NAGVMQNPRHLVRRRGQEARLRCSPMKGHSHVYWYRQLPEEGLKFMVYLQKENIIDESGMPKERFSAEFPKEGPSILRIQQVVRGDSAAYFCASSTGGGNQPQHFGDGTRLSIL.

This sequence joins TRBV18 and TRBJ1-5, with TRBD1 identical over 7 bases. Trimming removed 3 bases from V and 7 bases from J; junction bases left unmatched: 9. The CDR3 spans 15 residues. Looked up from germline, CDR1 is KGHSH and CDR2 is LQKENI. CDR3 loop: CASSPIQGVEQPQHF. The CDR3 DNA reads TGTGCCAGCTCACCGATTCAGGGGGTAGAACAGCCCCAGCATTTT.

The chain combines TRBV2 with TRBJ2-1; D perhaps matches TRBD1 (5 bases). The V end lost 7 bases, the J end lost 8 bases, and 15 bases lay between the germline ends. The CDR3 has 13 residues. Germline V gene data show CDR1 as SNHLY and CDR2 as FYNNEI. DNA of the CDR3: TGTGCCAGCAAGAGCAGGGTCTTGGATGAGCAGTTCTTC. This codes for CASKSRVLDEQFF.

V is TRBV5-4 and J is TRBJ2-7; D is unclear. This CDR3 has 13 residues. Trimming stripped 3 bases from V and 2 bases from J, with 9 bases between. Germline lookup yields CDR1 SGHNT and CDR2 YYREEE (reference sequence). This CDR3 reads CASSSRATYEQYF. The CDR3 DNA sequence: TGTGCCAGCAGCTCCCGCGCTACCTACGAGCAGTACTTC.